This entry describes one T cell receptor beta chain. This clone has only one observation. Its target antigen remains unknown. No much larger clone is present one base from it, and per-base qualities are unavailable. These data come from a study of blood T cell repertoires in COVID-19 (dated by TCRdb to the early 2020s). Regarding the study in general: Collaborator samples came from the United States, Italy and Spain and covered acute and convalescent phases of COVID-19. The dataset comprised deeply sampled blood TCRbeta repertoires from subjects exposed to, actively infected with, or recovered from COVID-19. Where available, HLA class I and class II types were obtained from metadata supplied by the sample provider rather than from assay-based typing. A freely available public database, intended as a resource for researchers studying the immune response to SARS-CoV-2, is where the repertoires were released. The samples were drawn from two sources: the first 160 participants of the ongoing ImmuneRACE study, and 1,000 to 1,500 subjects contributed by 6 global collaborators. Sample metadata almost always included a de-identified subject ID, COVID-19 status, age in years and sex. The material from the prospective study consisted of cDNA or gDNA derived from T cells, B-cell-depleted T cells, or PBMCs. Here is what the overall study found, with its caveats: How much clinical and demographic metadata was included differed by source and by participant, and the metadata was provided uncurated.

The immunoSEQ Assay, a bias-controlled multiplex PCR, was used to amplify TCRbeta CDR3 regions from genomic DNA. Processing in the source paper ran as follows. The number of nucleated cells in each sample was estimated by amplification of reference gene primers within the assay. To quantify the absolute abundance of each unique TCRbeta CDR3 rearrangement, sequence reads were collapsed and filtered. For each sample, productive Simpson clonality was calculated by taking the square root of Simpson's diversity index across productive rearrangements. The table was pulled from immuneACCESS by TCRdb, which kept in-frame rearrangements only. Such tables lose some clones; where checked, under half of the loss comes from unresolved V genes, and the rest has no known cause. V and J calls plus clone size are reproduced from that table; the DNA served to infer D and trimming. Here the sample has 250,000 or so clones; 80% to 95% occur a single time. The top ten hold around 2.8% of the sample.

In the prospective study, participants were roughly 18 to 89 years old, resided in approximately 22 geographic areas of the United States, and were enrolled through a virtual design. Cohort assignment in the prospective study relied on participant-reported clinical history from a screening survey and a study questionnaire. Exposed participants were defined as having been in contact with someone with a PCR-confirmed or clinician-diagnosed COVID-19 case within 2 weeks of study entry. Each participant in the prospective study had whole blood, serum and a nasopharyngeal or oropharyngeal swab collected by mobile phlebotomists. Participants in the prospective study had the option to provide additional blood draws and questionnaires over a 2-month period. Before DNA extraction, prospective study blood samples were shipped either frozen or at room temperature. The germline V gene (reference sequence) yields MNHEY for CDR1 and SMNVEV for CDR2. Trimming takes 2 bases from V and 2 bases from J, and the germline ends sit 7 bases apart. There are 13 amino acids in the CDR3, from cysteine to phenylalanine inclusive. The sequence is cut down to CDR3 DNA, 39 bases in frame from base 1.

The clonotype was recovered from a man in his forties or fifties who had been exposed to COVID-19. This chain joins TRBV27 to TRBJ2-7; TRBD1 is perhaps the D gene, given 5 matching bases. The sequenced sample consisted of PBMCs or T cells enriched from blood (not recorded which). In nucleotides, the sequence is TGTGCCAGCAGTTTAGGGGCGCCCTACGAGCAGTACTTC. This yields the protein CASSLGAPYEQYF.